One sample yielded the 18 T cell receptor beta chains listed below, sequenced in a study of T cell repertoires in ileal Crohn's disease. Method: immunoSEQ multiplex PCR; TCRdb's copy keeps in-frame clones and lacks some. Of around 15,000 clones listed, over 70% are singletons. Time point described: neoterminal ileum biopsy at postoperative endoscopy, about 6 months after surgery. Material for sequencing was ileal tissue. The receptors were sampled from an adult with Crohn's disease.

V usage is TRBV6-5 and J usage is TRBJ1-2; D call uncertain. V was trimmed by 3 bases and J by 3 bases, leaving 8 bases between them. The length of the CDR3 is 13 residues. Germline CDR1 MNHEY, CDR2 SVGAGI. The CDR3 DNA follows: TGTGCCAGCAGTTATCAGATGGACTATGGCTACACCTTC. Amino acid sequence: CASSYQMDYGYTF.

The table lists this clone with a count of one. This chain connects TRBV30 to TRBJ1-1; 7 positions agree with TRBD1. Germline V lookup: CDR1 GTSNPN, CDR2 SVGIG (reference sequence). The CDR3 extends over 14 amino acids. Germline trimming cut 3 bases from V and 1 base from J; bases unmatched to any gene: 5. For the CDR3, the DNA is TGTGCCTGGAGGACAGGGTTGGCGAACACTGAAGCTTTCTTT. Amino acid sequence: CAWRTGLANTEAFF. The full variable domain, completed using reference TRBV30 and TRBJ1-1, is SQTIHQWPATLVQPVGSPLSLECTVEGTSNPNLYWYRQAAGRGLQLLFYSVGIGQISSEVPQNLSASRPQDRQFILSSKKLLLSDSGFYLCAWRTGLANTEAFFGQGTRLTVV.

This clone has only one observation. The V call is TRBV29-1, the J call TRBJ2-2; D might be TRBD2 (6 bases). The germline gives CDR1 SQVTM, CDR2 ANQGSEA. The V end lost 4 bases, the J end lost 8 bases, and 17 bases lay between the germline ends. CDR3 size: 14 residues. CDR3 in DNA: TGCAGCGTTGTGATTAGCGGAGGGGTTGGGGAGCTGTTTTTT. Encoded protein: CSVVISGGVGELFF.

This clone was picked up one time. The chain has TRBV7-8 and TRBJ2-7, with 7 bases lining up with TRBD1. CDR1 is SGHVS, CDR2 FQNEAQ, per germline. The junction had 21 bases not matched to a gene; V was cut back by 4 bases and J by 6 bases. The CDR3 has 18 residues. CDR3 in DNA: TGTGCCAGCAGCTCCTACCGGATTGGATTTAGACAGGGCGGCGAGCAGTACTTC. Residues: CASSSYRIGFRQGGEQYF.

This clone appeared once. The V call is TRBV30, the J call TRBJ1-4; 7 bases are shared with TRBD1. The CDR3 spans 14 residues. CDR1 and CDR2 (germline): GTSNPN, SVGIG (reference sequence). CDR3 sequence: CASDGQGEGEKLFF. The CDR3 nucleotides read TGTGCGTCGGACGGGCAGGGGGAGGGTGAAAAACTGTTTTTT.

This clone has only one observation. The V and J genes are TRBV4-3 and TRBJ2-4; the D gene could be TRBD1 or TRBD2 (5 bases each). Germline assignment: CDR1 LGHNA and CDR2 YSLEER. The CDR3 is 15 amino acids. Trimming pared 1 base from V and 6 bases from J, leaving 13 bases between. The CDR3 coding sequence is TGCGCCAGCAGCCAAGGTGGGGGATCTGGAAACATTCAGTACTTC. Translation: CASSQGGGSGNIQYF.

The chain uses TRBV6-8 and TRBJ1-2, with TRBD1 identical over 7 bases. CDR3 length equals 11 residues. The germline CDR1 and CDR2 sequences are MNHGY and SAAAGT. Trimming took 5 bases from V and 8 from J; bases not matched to a gene: 2. The CDR3 spells CASSNRGGYTF. As DNA, the CDR3 is TGTGCCAGCAGTAACAGGGGAGGCTACACCTTC.

In its sample, this clone was seen a few times. This chain connects TRBV7-2 to TRBJ2-7; 9 nucleotides match TRBD1. The CDR3 loop spans 15 amino acids. Germline-derived CDR1 and CDR2 are SGHTA and FQGNSA. V dropped 2 bases and J dropped 3; count of bases not matched to a gene: 5. The DNA for the CDR3 is TGTGCCAGCAGCTTAATGGGACAGGGATACTACGAGCAGTACTTC. Translation: CASSLMGQGYYEQYF.

V gene TRBV6-1 combines with J gene TRBJ1-4, with D possibly being TRBD1 (5 bases). Deletions cut 4 bases from V and 4 bases from J, with 13 bases between. This CDR3 is built from 15 residues. In germline, CDR1 is MNHNS, CDR2 SASEGT. The CDR3 region has the DNA TGTGCCAGCAGTGTAAGTGGACACCTTAATGAAAAACTGTTTTTT. Protein sequence: CASSVSGHLNEKLFF.

The chain links TRBV11-2 to TRBJ1-2; D ambiguous. CDR3 size: 15 residues. V was shortened by 0 bases and J by 8 bases, with 16 bases between the two germline ends. Germline CDR1 SGHAT, CDR2 FQNNGV. As DNA, the CDR3 is TGTGCCAGCAGCTTAGATCGATCGACAAGAGGGGGCTACACCTTC. Translated, it gives CASSLDRSTRGGYTF.

The chain has TRBV18 and TRBJ1-4, with D unresolved. The CDR3 has 15 residues. Germline V gene lookup returns CDR1 KGHSH and CDR2 LQKENI. Trimming removed 7 bases at V and 8 bases at J, with 20 bases between. The CDR3 here is CASYKAGLAGEKLFF. The CDR3 DNA sequence: TGTGCCAGCTACAAAGCAGGCCTCGCGGGGGAAAAACTGTTTTTT. Complete variable domain (other parts from reference TRBV18 and TRBJ1-4): NAGVMQNPRHLVRRRGQEARLRCSPMKGHSHVYWYRQLPEEGLKFMVYLQKENIIDESGMPKERFSAEFPKEGPSILRIQQVVRGDSAAYFCASYKAGLAGEKLFFGSGTQLSVL.

J is TRBJ2-3 and V is TRBV25-1; 8 bases match TRBD1. The CDR3 has 15 amino acids. In germline, CDR1 is MGHDK, CDR2 SYGVNS. The junction had 6 bases not matched to a gene; V was cut back by 6 bases and J by 1 base. As DNA, the CDR3 is TGTGCCAGCAGCCTAGGGACAGGTCGCACAGATACGCAGTATTTT. It yields the protein CASSLGTGRTDTQYF.

The chain links TRBV11-3 to TRBJ2-1; D is perhaps TRBD1 (5 bases). V lost 4 bases, J lost 7 bases, and 20 bases lay in between. Looked up from germline, CDR1 is SGHNT and CDR2 is YENEEA. The CDR3 consists of 16 residues. This CDR3 is CASSSSLFSRGNEQFF. The CDR3 DNA reads TGTGCCAGCAGCTCCTCCCTCTTTTCTAGGGGAAATGAGCAGTTCTTC. The whole variable domain, remainder taken from reference TRBV11-3 and TRBJ2-1, is EAGVVQSPRYKIIEKKQPVAFWCNPISGHNTLYWYLQNLGQGPELLIRYENEEAVDDSQLPKDRFSAERLKGVDSTLKIQPAELGDSAVYLCASSSSLFSRGNEQFFGPGTRLTVL.

V and J are TRBV4-1 and TRBJ2-1; 13 bases are shared with TRBD2. CDR1 MGHRA and CDR2 YSYEKL come from the germline V gene. Unmatched junction bases numbered 7, after V lost 4 bases and J lost 4 bases. The length of the CDR3 is 17 residues. The CDR3 here is CASSPGLAGEYYNEQFF. The CDR3, as DNA: TGCGCCAGCAGCCCAGGACTAGCGGGAGAATATTACAATGAGCAGTTCTTC.

This rearrangement joins TRBV6-1 to TRBJ1-2; TRBD1 matches 7 bases. V lost 2 bases, J lost 1 base, and 4 bases stayed unmatched. The CDR3 runs 15 residues. Germline V gene data show CDR1 as MNHNS and CDR2 as SASEGT. The CDR3 here is CASSETGTVNYGYTF. The DNA of the CDR3 is TGTGCCAGCAGTGAAACGGGGACAGTTAACTATGGCTACACCTTC.

The V and J genes are TRBV5-1 and TRBJ2-6, with 11 positions matching TRBD1. Germline trimming cut 2 bases from V and 0 bases from J; bases unmatched to any gene: 4. The CDR3 consists of 18 residues. The germline V gene encodes CDR1 SGHRS and CDR2 YFSETQ. CDR3 DNA: TGCGCCAGCAGCTTAGGCGGGACAGGGGGCTCTGGGGCCAACGTCCTGACTTTC. Protein sequence: CASSLGGTGGSGANVLTF.

The chain uses TRBV5-1 and TRBJ1-4; 10 positions agree with TRBD1. CDR1 is SGHRS, CDR2 YFSETQ, per germline. With V trimmed by 4 bases and J by 8 bases, 8 bases remained unmatched. The CDR3 has 15 residues. The CDR3 region is CASSTTGTGDEKLFF. The CDR3 nucleotides read TGCGCCAGCAGCACCACCGGGACAGGGGACGAAAAACTGTTTTTT.

The J gene is TRBJ2-3, the V gene TRBV9, with 11 bases identical to TRBD2. CDR1 and CDR2 (germline): SGDLS, YYNGEE. This CDR3 has 16 amino acids. V gave up 4 bases and J gave up 6 bases; unmatched junction bases: 10. As DNA, the CDR3 is TGTGCCAGCAGCTCCGGGCTAGCGGGGGGTGAGGATACGCAGTATTTT. It is translated as CASSSGLAGGEDTQYF.